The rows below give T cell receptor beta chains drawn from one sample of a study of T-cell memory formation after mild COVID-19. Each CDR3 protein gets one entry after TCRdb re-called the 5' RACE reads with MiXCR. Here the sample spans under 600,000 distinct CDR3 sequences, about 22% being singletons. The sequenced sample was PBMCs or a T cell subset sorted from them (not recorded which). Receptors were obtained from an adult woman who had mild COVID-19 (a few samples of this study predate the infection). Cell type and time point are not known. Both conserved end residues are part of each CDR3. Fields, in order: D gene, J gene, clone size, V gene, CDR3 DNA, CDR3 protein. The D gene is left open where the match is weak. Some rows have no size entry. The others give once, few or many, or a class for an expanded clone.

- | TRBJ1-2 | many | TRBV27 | TGTGCCAGCAGTTCGGCCGGGGGTGGGGGCTACACCTTC | CASSSAGGGGYTF
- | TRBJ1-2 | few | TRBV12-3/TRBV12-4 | TGTGCCAGCAGTTTTTCCCAGAATCTAGGCTACACCTTC | CASSFSQNLGYTF
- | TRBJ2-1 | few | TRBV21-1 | TGTGCCAGCAGCAAAGGAGTTCGGGGGAGGGCCGTAAATGAGCAGTTCTTC | CASSKGVRGRAVNEQFF
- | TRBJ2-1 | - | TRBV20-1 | TGCAGTGCTAGAGCTGGGGGCCCCTACAATGAGCAGTTCTTC | CSARAGGPYNEQFF
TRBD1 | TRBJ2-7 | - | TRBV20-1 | TGCAGTGCTAGACGGGACAGGGGTCGCGGGCAGTACTTC | CSARRDRGRGQYF
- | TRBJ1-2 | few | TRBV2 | TGTGCCAGCAGAGAGGACACCGTGTATGGCTACACCTTC | CASREDTVYGYTF
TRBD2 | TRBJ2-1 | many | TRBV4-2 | TGTGCCAGCAGGCCCACTAGCGGGGACTACAATGAGCAGTTCTTC | CASRPTSGDYNEQFF
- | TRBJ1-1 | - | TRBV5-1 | TGCGCCAGCAGCTGGGGGGTGACGTGGGACACTGAAGCTTTCTTT | CASSWGVTWDTEAFF
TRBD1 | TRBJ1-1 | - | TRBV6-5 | TGTGCCAGCAGTTCCCCGGGCAGGGGGCTTACTGAAGCTTTCTTT | CASSSPGRGLTEAFF
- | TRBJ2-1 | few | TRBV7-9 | TGTGCCAGCAGCATACTGACTGGAGACTACAATGAGCAGTTCTTC | CASSILTGDYNEQFF
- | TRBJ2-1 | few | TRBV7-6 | TGTGCCAGCCGAACGGCGGGGACGAACAATGAGCAGTTCTTC | CASRTAGTNNEQFF
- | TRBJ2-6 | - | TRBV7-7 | TGTGCCAGCAGCCGGATTTACTCTGGGGCCAACGTCCTGACTTTC | CASSRIYSGANVLTF
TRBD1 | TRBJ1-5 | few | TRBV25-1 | TGTGCCAGCAGTGTGACAGGGGGCGGTCAGCCCCAGCATTTT | CASSVTGGGQPQHF
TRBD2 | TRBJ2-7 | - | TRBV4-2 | TGTGCCAGCAGCCAAGATTGGGGAGCGGGAGGGCCCTACGAGCAGTACTTC | CASSQDWGAGGPYEQYF
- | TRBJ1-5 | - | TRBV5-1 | TGCGCCAGCTCTCAGGGCAGTGGGACTAATCAGCCCCAGCATTTT | CASSQGSGTNQPQHF
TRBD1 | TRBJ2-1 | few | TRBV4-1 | TGCGCCAGCAGCCCTAAATTCATCCGGACAGGTGGCTCCTACAATGAGCAGTTCTTC | CASSPKFIRTGGSYNEQFF
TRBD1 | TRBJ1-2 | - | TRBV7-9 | TGTGCCAGCACGACGACAGGGGGCTATTATGGCTACACCTTC | CASTTTGGYYGYTF
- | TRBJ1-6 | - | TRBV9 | TGTGCCAGCAGCGTACGGGAGGGGTTCGGTTCACCCCTCCACTTT | CASSVREGFGSPLHF
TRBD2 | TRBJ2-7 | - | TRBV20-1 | TGCAGTGCCGGGGGGGTTGCTAACTACGAGCAGTACTTC | CSAGGVANYEQYF
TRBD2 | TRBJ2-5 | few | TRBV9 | TGTGCCAGCAGCCGGGACTACTCGGAGACCCAGTACTTC | CASSRDYSETQYF
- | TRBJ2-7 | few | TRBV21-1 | TGTGCCAGCAGCAAGGCCCTCCCAGGGGATGCTTACGAGCAGTACTTC | CASSKALPGDAYEQYF
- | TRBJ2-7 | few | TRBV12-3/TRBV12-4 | TGTGCCAGCAGACCCGGACAGTGGGGCTCCTACGAGCAGTACTTC | CASRPGQWGSYEQYF
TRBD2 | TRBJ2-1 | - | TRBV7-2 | TGTGCCAGCAGCTTAGCTAGCGGGATGTTGTTCAATGAGCAGTTCTTC | CASSLASGMLFNEQFF
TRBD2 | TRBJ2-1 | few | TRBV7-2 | TGTGCCAGCAGCTTAGCCGGGACTAGCGACCATGAGCAGTTCTTC | CASSLAGTSDHEQFF
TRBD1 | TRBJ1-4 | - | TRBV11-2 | TGTGCCAGCAGCCCTAACAGGGGGTCTGAAAAACTGTTTTTT | CASSPNRGSEKLFF
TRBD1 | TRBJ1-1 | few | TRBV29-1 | TGCAGCGTTGTGGGACAGGGTGGTACTGAAGCTTTCTTT | CSVVGQGGTEAFF
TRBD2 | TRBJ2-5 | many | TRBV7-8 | TGTGCCAGCAGCTTAGATTTGAGTAGCGGGAGCGGAGAGACCCAGTACTTC | CASSLDLSSGSGETQYF
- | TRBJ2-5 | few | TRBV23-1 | TGCGCCAGCAGTCAATCACCAGGGGAAGAGACCCAGTACTTC | CASSQSPGEETQYF
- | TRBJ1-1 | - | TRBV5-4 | TGTGCCAGCAGCCCCCGGGGGGTGGCGAACACTGAAGCTTTCTTT | CASSPRGVANTEAFF
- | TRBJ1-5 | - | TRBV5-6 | TGTGCCAGCAGCTTGTTGCAGCCCCAGCATTTT | CASSLLQPQHF
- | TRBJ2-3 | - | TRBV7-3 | TGTGCCAGCAGCTTGTTATATGGGCCATCCGCAGATACGCAGTATTTT | CASSLLYGPSADTQYF
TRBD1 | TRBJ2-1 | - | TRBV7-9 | TGTGCCAGCAAACCTGTCTCATTAGGGGGCGACTGGTACAATGAGCAGTTCTTC | CASKPVSLGGDWYNEQFF
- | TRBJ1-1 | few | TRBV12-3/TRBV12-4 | TGTGCCAGCAGTTTGTCGGACAGGAACACTGAAGCTTTCTTT | CASSLSDRNTEAFF
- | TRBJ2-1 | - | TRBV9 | TGTGCCAGCAGCGCGGTAGCGCTCGTCTGGGATGAGCAGTTCTTC | CASSAVALVWDEQFF
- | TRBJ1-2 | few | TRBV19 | TGTGCCAGTAGTATCGGCAGATTAAGCTATGGCTACACCTTC | CASSIGRLSYGYTF
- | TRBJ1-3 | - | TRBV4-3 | TGCGCCAGCAGCCAAGATTGGCCAGCCGGAAACACCATATATTTT | CASSQDWPAGNTIYF
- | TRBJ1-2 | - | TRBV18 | TGTGCCAGCTCCCTCGACAGGAAATATGGCTACACCTTC | CASSLDRKYGYTF
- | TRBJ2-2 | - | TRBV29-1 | TGCAGCGTTGGCCAGACCGGGGAGCTGTTTTTT | CSVGQTGELFF
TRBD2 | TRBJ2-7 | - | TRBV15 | TGTGCAGAGTTAGCGGGAAATCTTGCCGAGCAGTACTTC | CAELAGNLAEQYF
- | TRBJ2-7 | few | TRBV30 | TGTGCCTGGAGTAGGGGGAGCGAGCAGTACTTC | CAWSRGSEQYF
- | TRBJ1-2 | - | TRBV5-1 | TGCGCCAGCAGCTCAGAACAGGACTATGGCTACACCTTC | CASSSEQDYGYTF
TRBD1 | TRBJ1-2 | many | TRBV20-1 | TGCAGTGCTCGCCCCGGGACAGGGGGTGTCTACACCTTC | CSARPGTGGVYTF
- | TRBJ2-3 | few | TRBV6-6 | TGTGCCAGCAGACGCCTCCTAGAGGCGTTGGGCACAGATACGCAGTATTTT | CASRRLLEALGTDTQYF
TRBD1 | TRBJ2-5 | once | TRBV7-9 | TGTGCCAGCAGCAAAGAACCTAGGGACAGGGGGCGTGGGGAGACCCAGTACTTC | CASSKEPRDRGRGETQYF
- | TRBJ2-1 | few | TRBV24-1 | TGTGCCACCAGAGGACCCTACAATGAGCAGTTCTTC | CATRGPYNEQFF
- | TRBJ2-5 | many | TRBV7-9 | TGTGCCAGCAGCTTTCCCGTAGAGACCCAGTACTTC | CASSFPVETQYF